This TCR beta chain was identified during a study of Tregs in tolerant kidney transplant recipients. Across the whole study: Sorting used antibodies to exclude donor cells. Study-level results: Activated donor B cell expansion appeared to reveal the most relevant donor-specific TCRbeta repertoire.

Notes on this clone: Antigen specificity is unknown.

Germline assignment: CDR1 DFQATT and CDR2 SNEGSKA (reference sequence). With 7 bases removed from V and 5 bases from J, the gap between germline ends came to 10 bases. CDR3 length: 11 amino acids. The protocol was immunoSEQ multiplex PCR, while the TCRdb copy is restricted to in-frame clones and leaves out a portion. The data contain 9,000 to 13,000 clones, under 95% of them singletons. The receptor comes from a human patient who received a combined kidney and bone marrow transplant. The sequencing used Tregs from blood cultured with allogeneic cells, collected before the transplant. The rearrangement links TRBV20-1 to TRBJ2-3; D uncertain. DNA for the CDR3: TGCAGTGTAAGGGTTGTAGATACGCAGTATTTT. It encodes CSVRVVDTQYF.